The entry below describes one TCR beta chain. Its antigen remains unidentified. A read error may account for a junction end that differs from germline. This sample is drawn from a study of tumor-infiltrating lymphocytes in primary liver carcinoma (dated by TCRdb to the late 2010s). About the study as a whole: Four or five patients with histopathologically diagnosed primary liver carcinoma underwent surgical resection in China between November 2015 and March 2016. Hepatocellular carcinoma (four) or combined HCC and intrahepatic cholangiocarcinoma (one) was present in the five patients, who were three men and two women aged 30 to 69 years. The tumors of the five patients were staged as T1-T3 N0M0, with maximum diameters ranging from 4.2 to 10 cm. Each sample produced about 3.5 to 7.13 million productive TCRbeta reads, and read depth showed no significant difference between tissue types. Across five regions of each liver tumor, along with adjacent normal tissue and blood, the study brought together TCRbeta repertoire sequencing, expression microarrays and whole-exome sequencing. A total of approximately 35 specimens from 5 patients underwent TCRbeta repertoire sequencing, comprising about 25 tumor regions, 5 adjacent noncancerous liver tissues and 5 peripheral blood samples. High reproducibility was observed for the technical replicate repertoires, with mean shared-clone rates approximately 0.92 and correlation coefficients above 0.95. The study at large found these results: Only the TCR beta chain was sequenced, so true repertoire diversity is likely underestimated because unpaired alpha chains were not captured. Because the samples were bulk and unsorted, CD4+ and CD8+ T cell repertoires could not be compared. The top 250 clones accounted for a significantly greater share of the repertoire in tumors than in blood (p = 0.039). The study included only four to six patients, and the authors note findings should be validated in a larger study. Pairs of tumor regions showed greater repertoire overlap (mean around 36%) than tumor-adjacent pairs (about 17%) or tumor-blood pairs (approximately 15%), which is consistent with antigen-driven expansion.

TRIzol reagent was used to extract blood RNA from unsorted whole blood, while the DNeasy Blood & Tissue kit provided the germline DNA. Patients had chronic HBV infection and were treatment-naive at sampling. Before surgery, roughly 4.2 milliliters of peripheral blood were drawn into K2EDTA tubes. TCRbeta-specific cDNA was reverse-transcribed from about 500 ng total RNA using a constant-region primer and ProtoScript II reverse transcriptase. Three nested multiplex PCR rounds, following a slightly modified ARM-PCR procedure, were used to build the TCRbeta libraries. The first two PCR rounds used multiplex TRBV1-TRBV30 forward primers with a Cbeta reverse primer, each for about 10 cycles. Sample barcodes and Illumina adapters were added in a final 25-cycle PCR using Deep VentR polymerase. Amplicons of 200-500 bp were gel-purified with a QIAquick gel extraction kit before sequencing. An Illumina HiSeq 2500 was used to sequence the TCRbeta amplicons, generating 250-bp paired-end reads. In the original analysis: To recover full CDR3 sequences, reads were quality-trimmed using Trimmomatic v0.33 and paired reads were then merged using FLASH v1.2.11. V, D and J germline segments were assigned to the rearranged TCRbeta sequences by MiGEC v1.2.1b. Clonotype statistics and Shannon-Wiener diversity indices were computed with VDJtools v1.0.0. To reduce sampling bias, subsequent analyses other than the diversity analysis used only the 250 most abundant clonotypes in each sample. The public reads were reanalyzed by TCRdb: fastp trimming at Q25, MiXCR alignment, in-frame beta chains only. Identical CDR3 proteins give one entry, which carries the most common genes and DNA. These V and J calls rely on TCRdb rather than the paper's analysis. This sample has some 200,000 distinct CDR3 sequences in its table, and less than 65% of those were observed once. Together, the top ten hold around 7.1% of the sample.

The CDR3 contains 13 residues, cysteine and phenylalanine counted. Just CDR3 DNA is preserved here, 39 bases in frame from base 1. The germline V gene provides CDR1 SQVTM and CDR2 ANQGSEA. This TCR was sampled from a woman aged 60-75 years with primary liver carcinoma and hepatitis B virus infection. The sequence is built from TRBV29-1 and TRBJ1-5, with the identity of the D gene unclear. The material sequenced was peripheral blood. The CDR3 reads as follows: CSVECASRQPPHF. The DNA is as follows: TGCAGCGTTGAGTGTGCCTCACGCCAGCCCCCGCATTTT.